This TCR beta chain was observed in a study of T cells in localized non-small cell lung cancer. About this clone: Its antigen is unknown.

Findings and limits, study-wide: A median around 57 of the top 100 tumor clones appeared in adjacent lung. The study sequenced only one region of the tumor. As a result, intratumor heterogeneity could not be excluded and remains possible. Greater T cell density in blood accompanied longer overall survival. Compared with tumor, uninvolved adjacent lung displayed greater T cell clonality, ranking highest overall.

Clones were sequenced by immunoSEQ multiplex PCR, and TCRdb holds only the in-frame ones, with some missing. The sample lists 70,000 to 90,000 clones, 65% to 85% occurring once. V lost 5 bases to trimming and J lost 3 bases; unmatched junction nucleotides: 5. The CDR3 covers 14 residues. The germline gives CDR1 MNHNS, CDR2 SASEGT. V gene TRBV6-1 combines with J gene TRBJ2-7, with 9 bases fitting TRBD1. The sequence was obtained from a female donor older than 55 with stage I lung adenocarcinoma. This material consisted of peripheral blood, taken before any cancer treatment. CDR3 sequence: CASSSGQGGYEQYF. CDR3 DNA sequence: TGTGCCAGCAGTTCGGGACAGGGTGGCTACGAGCAGTACTTC.